This record covers a single T cell receptor (beta chain). The CDR3 is 15 residues long. V gave up 7 bases and J gave up 3 bases; unmatched junction bases: 10. The V gene's germline CDR1 is LNHDA and CDR2 SQIVND (reference sequence). Original data processing: It was from reference gene primer amplification that nucleated cell counts were estimated. Clones were read by immunoSEQ multiplex PCR, and TCRdb kept only the in-frame ones, dropping some. Clone size and V and J calls were adopted from that table, with D and trimming inferred from the DNA. The table has 170,000 or so clones, over 70% seen once; the top ten hold 6.5% to 9%. This specimen comes from a study of blood T cell repertoires in COVID-19.

The chain joins TRBV19 to TRBJ2-3, with 7 bases lining up with TRBD2. The receptor was isolated from a woman between 40 and 50 years old with COVID-19, enrolled during active disease. The sample was peripheral blood. The CDR3 coding sequence is TGTGCCAGTATTTGGGGACTACCAAGGACAGATACGCAGTATTTT. It is translated as CASIWGLPRTDTQYF. The full variable domain, in which reference TRBV19 and TRBJ2-3 provide the parts outside the CDR3, is DGGITQSPKYLFRKEGQNVTLSCEQNLNHDAMYWYRQDPGQGLRLIYYSQIVNDFQKGDIAEGYSVSREKKESFPLTVTSAQKNPTAFYLCASIWGLPRTDTQYFGPGTRLTVL.